Listed below are T cell receptor beta chains from one sample, sequenced in a study of blood T cell repertoires in COVID-19. The table came from immunoSEQ multiplex PCR; TCRdb's copy has only in-frame clones and leaves some out. The repertoire holds 150,000 to 200,000 clones, about nine tenths seen once, with more than 1.5% in the top ten. Source material: peripheral blood. The receptors were gathered from a woman in her forties or fifties with acute or convalescent COVID-19. Each CDR3 is given with its conserved first and last residue.

V,CDR3
TRBV29-1,CSVMGQDYGYTF
TRBV3-1/TRBV3-2,CASSQERENLYF
TRBV30,CAWTGTGRIYGYTF
TRBV5-1,CASNVDGQTYGYTF
TRBV10-3,CAISDLLGRAGMETQYF
TRBV29-1,CIALKSGQGGSRYGYTF
TRBV4-3,CASSQEIGNTEAFF
TRBV18,CASSPLGTSGRRSYNEQFF
TRBV6-2/TRBV6-3,CASSYAGTEAFF
TRBV5-1,CASSLMGQGHGYTF
TRBV12-3/TRBV12-4,CASSSQGGAFF
TRBV6-5,CASRVGEFSGNTIYF
TRBV5-1,CASSIRQPGETQYF
TRBV12-3/TRBV12-4,CAGGLAGNTIYF
TRBV30,CAWSVQGAGGYTF
TRBV18,CASCAGTTSYEQYF
TRBV18,CASSPPTTSGSSYEQYF
TRBV11-3,CASSTEGGQNEQFF
TRBV7-8,CASSEGGIRGLHF
TRBV5-5,CASSLGQTQETQYF
TRBV29-1,CSVQTGRIDEKLFF
TRBV2,CASSLGTNGNQPQHF
TRBV9,CASSAWDMVNTEAFF
TRBV12-3/TRBV12-4,CASSSFNEKLFF
TRBV5-1,CASSAGLAGEVDTQYF
TRBV6-2/TRBV6-3,CASSPGVTGELFF
TRBV19,CASSRGDSFKNIQYF
TRBV12-3/TRBV12-4,CASSLNSNYGYTF
TRBV9,CASSVVGGVNTEAFF
TRBV11-3,CASSLAEDYEQYF
TRBV16,CASSPSGGHGYTF
TRBV5-1,CASSWTESSYNEQFF
TRBV7-2,CASSLNRGAFF
TRBV29-1,CSTRTAVLTQYF
TRBV20-1,CSASRTPEGETQYF
TRBV4-3,CASSQDLRSGIAGDTQYF
TRBV2,CASSGGHSYEQYF
TRBV5-1,CASSLGGTSGQETQYF
TRBV6-5,CASNRDRGDEKLFF
TRBV5-1,CASSATGALGGGELFF
TRBV30,CAWSVRRGTEAFF
TRBV7-9,CASSPDRTTSYGYTF